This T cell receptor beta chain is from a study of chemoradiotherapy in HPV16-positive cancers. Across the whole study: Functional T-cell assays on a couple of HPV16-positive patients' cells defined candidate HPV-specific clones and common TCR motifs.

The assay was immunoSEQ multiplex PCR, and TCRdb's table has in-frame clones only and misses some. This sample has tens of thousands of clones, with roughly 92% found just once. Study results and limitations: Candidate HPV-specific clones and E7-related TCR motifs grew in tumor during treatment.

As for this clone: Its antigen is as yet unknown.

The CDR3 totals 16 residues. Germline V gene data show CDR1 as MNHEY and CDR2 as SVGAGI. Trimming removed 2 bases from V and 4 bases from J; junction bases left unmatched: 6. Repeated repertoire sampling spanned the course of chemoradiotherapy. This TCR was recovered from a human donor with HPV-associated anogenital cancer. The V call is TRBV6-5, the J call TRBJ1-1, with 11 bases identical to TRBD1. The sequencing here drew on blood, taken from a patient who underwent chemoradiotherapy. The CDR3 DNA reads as TGTGCCAGCAGTTACACCCTCGGGACAGGGGGCACTGAAGCTTTCTTT. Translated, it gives CASSYTLGTGGTEAFF.